Below, one T cell receptor beta chain is given with its context. This clone was counted a single time. Its antigen specificity is not known. Qualities for individual bases were not recorded, and no much larger clone is one base off. TCRbeta CDR3 regions were amplified from genomic DNA by means of the immunoSEQ Assay, a bias-controlled multiplex PCR. The study's own analysis went as follows. The number of nucleated cells in each sample was estimated by amplification of reference gene primers within the assay. To quantify the absolute abundance of each unique TCRbeta CDR3 rearrangement, sequence reads were collapsed and filtered. For each sample, productive Simpson clonality was calculated as the square root of Simpson's diversity index over productive rearrangements. TCRdb mirrors the immuneACCESS table, restricted to in-frame sequences. Some clones are absent from its copies; in checked studies, under half trace to an unresolved V gene, and the reason for the others is unknown. D and trimming come from the DNA, and the V and J calls and clone size come from that table. In this sample the table shows around 240,000 clones, 75% to 90% of which occur a single time. The ten largest clones capture less than 0.9% of the sample.

These data belong to a study of blood T cell repertoires in COVID-19 (dated by TCRdb to between 2020 and 2021). A note on the overall study: Collaborator samples came from the United States, Italy and Spain and covered acute and convalescent phases of COVID-19. The dataset comprised deeply sampled blood TCRbeta repertoires from subjects exposed to, actively infected with, or recovered from COVID-19. HLA class I and class II types, where available, came from metadata supplied by the sample provider rather than from assay-based typing. A freely available public database, intended as a resource for researchers studying the immune response to SARS-CoV-2, is where the repertoires were released. The prospective study material was composed of cDNA or gDNA derived from T cells, B-cell-depleted T cells, or PBMCs. Nearly every sample came with metadata listing a de-identified subject ID, COVID-19 status, age in years and sex. The samples were drawn from the first 160 participants of the ongoing ImmuneRACE study and from more than 1,000 subjects provided by 6 global collaborators.

General findings and caveats noted by the study authors: The amount of clinical and demographic metadata varied by source and participant and was provided uncurated.

In the prospective study, participants were about 18 to 95 years old, resided in about two dozen geographic areas of the United States, and were enrolled through a virtual design. Cohort assignment in the prospective study relied on participant-reported clinical history from a screening survey and a study questionnaire. Exposed participants had been in contact, within 2 weeks of entering the study, with a person who had a PCR-confirmed or clinician-diagnosed case of COVID-19. In the prospective study, whole blood, serum and a nasopharyngeal or oropharyngeal swab were collected from each participant by mobile phlebotomists. Additional blood draws and questionnaires over an approximately two-month period could optionally be provided by prospective study participants. Prospective study blood samples were shipped either frozen or at room temperature before DNA extraction. What was sequenced was PBMCs or T cells enriched from blood (not recorded which). The clonotype was recovered from a middle-aged man who had been exposed to COVID-19.

The nucleotide sequence reads TGTGCCAGCAGGGTGGGACTAGCTCTCGTCTCTGGGGCCAACGTCCTGACTTTC. This encodes CASRVGLALVSGANVLTF. This sequence uses TRBV5-4 and TRBJ2-6, and TRBD2 aligns with 9 junction nucleotides. CDR1 and CDR2, per the germline V gene (reference sequence), are SGHNT and YYREEE. From the cysteine through the phenylalanine, the CDR3 covers 18 amino acids. The sequence is cut down to CDR3 DNA, 54 bases in frame from base 1. The V end gives up 5 bases and the J end 0 bases, leaving 9 bases in the junction not matched to a gene.